A single sample is the source of the 4 T cell receptor beta chains below, sequenced in a study of shared clonotypes between healthy human individuals. Sequenced by immunoSEQ multiplex PCR; TCRdb stores in-frame clones only, minus some. The sample has some 1.5 million clones, 98% seen once. The specimen was naive CD4+ T cells sorted from blood. Noted subset: CD45RA+ positively selected. These receptors all come from a man younger than 45 in good health.

The chain employs TRBV11-2 and TRBJ1-2; no clear D. V lost 0 bases, J lost 8 bases, and 7 bases lay in between. The CDR3 runs 12 residues. From germline, CDR1 is SGHAT and CDR2 FQNNGV. The DNA for the CDR3 is TGTGCCAGCAGCTTAGATGGGCAGGGCTACACCTTC. Protein product: CASSLDGQGYTF.

CDR3 loop: CASSQLEGGAGNTIYF. CDR3 DNA sequence: TGTGCCAGCAGCCAATTGGAAGGAGGAGCTGGAAACACCATATATTTT. The V call is TRBV16, the J call TRBJ1-3; D remains ambiguous. The V end lost 1 base, the J end lost 2 bases, and 12 bases lay between the germline ends. Germline lookup yields CDR1 KGHSY and CDR2 FQNENV. The CDR3 sequence is 16 residues long.

V and J are TRBV7-3 and TRBJ2-3; 9 bases are shared with TRBD2. Germline V gene data show CDR1 as SGHTA and CDR2 as FQGTGA. V lost 1 base to trimming and J lost 4 bases; unmatched junction nucleotides: 18. The CDR3 contains 20 residues. DNA of the CDR3: TGTGCCAGCAGCTTAAGATGGGTGGCGGGTAGCGGGAGACCAGCAGATACGCAGTATTTT. Encoded protein: CASSLRWVAGSGRPADTQYF.

The chain combines TRBV4-1 with TRBJ1-5; 7 bases fit TRBD1. The germline CDR1 and CDR2 sequences are MGHRA and YSYEKL. The CDR3 is made up of 16 amino acids. The trim removed 5 bases at V and 3 bases at J, leaving 10 bases unmatched. Written as DNA, the CDR3 is TGCGCCAGCAGCGGGCAGGGGGGGGCCACCAATCAGCCCCAGCATTTT. Encoded protein: CASSGQGGATNQPQHF.